Each of the 30 T cell receptor beta chains below was sequenced from the same sample in a study of control samples from healthy donors and cancer patients. The protocol was immunoSEQ multiplex PCR, while the TCRdb copy is restricted to in-frame clones and leaves out a portion. Among approximately 80,000 clones listed, around 91% were seen once. The sequencing input was blood. The source of these receptors is a man aged 30-40 years in good health.

This chain uses TRBV27 with TRBJ2-2; D is undetermined. CDR3 length equals 13 residues. CDR1 is MNHEY and CDR2 is SMNVEV in the germline V gene (reference sequence). V was cut by 5 bases and J by 7 bases, with 11 bases left in between. CDR3 in DNA: TGTGCCAGCAGTATACCCGCCTTCGGGGAGCTGTTTTTT. Protein: CASSIPAFGELFF.

The chain joins TRBV5-4 to TRBJ1-4; D gene unclear. V lost 2 bases, J lost 0 bases, and 5 bases lay in between. Germline V gene lookup returns CDR1 SGHNT and CDR2 YYREEE (reference sequence). CDR3 length equals 14 residues. The CDR3 coding sequence is TGTGCCAGCAGCTTACAATCAACTAATGAAAAACTGTTTTTT. Translating it yields CASSLQSTNEKLFF.

The chain employs TRBV19 and TRBJ2-1; 10 nucleotides align to TRBD1. Germline assignment: CDR1 LNHDA and CDR2 SQIVND (reference sequence). This CDR3 has 16 residues. The ends lost 2 bases at V and 7 bases at J; junction bases unmatched: 8. As DNA, the CDR3 is TGTGCCAGTAGTATAACGACAGGGGGCGCGGGTAATGAGCAGTTCTTC. Its translation is CASSITTGGAGNEQFF.

This sequence joins TRBV4-2 and TRBJ2-3, with 7 bases lining up with TRBD2. The CDR3 is made up of 14 amino acids. V trimming: 1 base; J trimming: 12 bases; junction bases outside the gene matches: 10. Germline V gene lookup returns CDR1 LGHNA and CDR2 YNFKEQ. The CDR3 sequence is CASSQGLAELQQYF. CDR3 DNA: TGTGCCAGCAGCCAAGGGCTAGCGGAACTCCAACAGTATTTT.

This chain links TRBV30 with TRBJ1-6; D unclear. With 2 bases removed from V and 12 bases from J, the gap between germline ends came to 8 bases. Germline values: CDR1 GTSNPN, CDR2 SVGIG (reference sequence). This CDR3 has 11 amino acids. CDR3 protein: CAWSRGEPLHF. The CDR3 nucleotides are TGTGCCTGGAGTCGGGGAGAACCCCTCCACTTT.

The rearrangement uses TRBV6-5 and TRBJ2-1, with 10 nucleotides matching TRBD2. The germline gives CDR1 MNHEY, CDR2 SVGAGI. V lost 6 bases to trimming and J lost 1 base; unmatched junction nucleotides: 3. CDR3 size: 15 residues. The CDR3 sequence is CASSSSGGSYNEQFF. Written as DNA, the CDR3 is TGTGCCAGCAGCTCTAGCGGGGGTTCCTACAATGAGCAGTTCTTC.

The J gene is TRBJ2-5, the V gene TRBV5-4; TRBD1 is a possible D gene (6 bases). CDR1 and CDR2 from the germline V gene are SGHNT and YYREEE (reference sequence). This CDR3 is 13 amino acids long. V lost 4 bases and J 5 bases, leaving 12 bases between the germline ends. For the CDR3, the DNA is TGTGCCAGCAGCCTGGGACAAGGGGAGACCCAGTACTTC. Protein product: CASSLGQGETQYF. Full variable domain (rest looked up from reference TRBV5-4 and TRBJ2-5): ETGVTQSPTHLIKTRGQQVTLRCSSQSGHNTVSWYQQALGQGPQFIFQYYREEENGRGNFPPRFSGLQFPNYSSELNVNALELDDSALYLCASSLGQGETQYFGPGTRLLVL.

V is TRBV6-5 and J is TRBJ2-3, with D possibly TRBD2 on 5 matching bases. V gave up 7 bases and J gave up 11 bases, with 13 bases separating them. CDR1 and CDR2 (germline): MNHEY, SVGAGI. The CDR3 length is 11 residues. The DNA for the CDR3 is TGTGCCAGCACCGCGGGTGTAGGGCAGTATTTT. This encodes CASTAGVGQYF.

The chain employs TRBV2 and TRBJ2-7, with 9 bases identical to TRBD2. J lost 0 bases, V lost 10 bases, and 7 bases had no gene match. CDR1 is SNHLY and CDR2 is FYNNEI in the germline V gene. The CDR3 has 14 residues. This CDR3 is CATMRGLASYEQYF. In nucleotides, the CDR3 is TGTGCCACAATGAGGGGACTAGCCTCCTACGAGCAGTACTTC. Complete variable domain (other parts from reference TRBV2 and TRBJ2-7): EPEVTQTPSHQVTQMGQEVILRCVPISNHLYFYWYRQILGQKVEFLVSFYNNEISEKSEIFDDQFSVERPDGSNFTLKIRSTKLEDSAMYFCATMRGLASYEQYFGPGTRLTVT.

This clone was observed a few times. J is TRBJ1-5 and V is TRBV19, with 7 bases that match TRBD1. Germline V lookup: CDR1 LNHDA, CDR2 SQIVND (reference sequence). The CDR3 spans 15 residues. With V trimmed by 5 bases and J by 4 bases, 8 bases remained unmatched. The CDR3 sequence: CASSLWTGPNQPQHF. The CDR3 DNA reads TGTGCCAGTAGTCTTTGGACAGGACCTAATCAGCCCCAGCATTTT. The whole variable domain, filled in from reference TRBV19 and TRBJ1-5, reads DGGITQSPKYLFRKEGQNVTLSCEQNLNHDAMYWYRQDPGQGLRLIYYSQIVNDFQKGDIAEGYSVSREKKESFPLTVTSAQKNPTAFYLCASSLWTGPNQPQHFGDGTRLSIL.

The table lists this clone with a count of one. V gene TRBV15 combines with J gene TRBJ2-2; no firm D call. Per the germline V gene, CDR1 is LNHNV and CDR2 is YYDKDF (reference sequence). The CDR3 totals 15 residues. V shed 9 bases and J shed 2 bases, with 16 bases lying between them. The CDR3 sequence: CATQKPPPNTGELFF. DNA of the CDR3: TGTGCCACGCAAAAGCCGCCGCCCAACACCGGGGAGCTGTTTTTT. Drawing the rest from reference TRBV15 and TRBJ2-2, the complete variable domain is DAMVIQNPRYQVTQFGKPVTLSCSQTLNHNVMYWYQQKSSQAPKLLFHYYDKDFNNEADTPDNFQSRRPNTSFCFLDIRSPGLGDTAMYLCATQKPPPNTGELFFGEGSRLTVL.

CDR3 sequence: CASVELAGGEETQYF. The CDR3 DNA reads as TGTGCCAGTGTAGAGTTAGCGGGAGGTGAAGAGACCCAGTACTTC. The genes are TRBV19 and TRBJ2-5; 10 bases fit TRBD2. The CDR3 extends over 15 amino acids. Germline lookup yields CDR1 LNHDA and CDR2 SQIVND (reference sequence). V was clipped by 8 bases and J by 3 bases; unmatched bases: 9. The full variable domain, with the rest looked up from reference TRBV19 and TRBJ2-5, is DGGITQSPKYLFRKEGQNVTLSCEQNLNHDAMYWYRQDPGQGLRLIYYSQIVNDFQKGDIAEGYSVSREKKESFPLTVTSAQKNPTAFYLCASVELAGGEETQYFGPGTRLLVL.

The chain uses TRBV29-1 and TRBJ2-3; TRBD1 is a possible D gene (6 bases). The CDR3 totals 20 residues. Trimming pared 6 bases from V and 6 bases from J, leaving 37 bases between. Germline values: CDR1 SQVTM, CDR2 ANQGSEA. CDR3 protein: CSVRGRQRDLTSTLTDTQYF. CDR3 in DNA: TGCAGCGTGAGGGGGAGACAAAGGGACCTTACCAGTACCCTTACGGATACGCAGTATTTT.

DNA for the CDR3: TGTGCCAGCACCCACACCTACGGGACTAACTATGGCTACACCTTC. Amino acid sequence: CASTHTYGTNYGYTF. The chain uses TRBV7-9 and TRBJ1-2, with unresolved D. Germline V lookup: CDR1 SEHNR, CDR2 FQNEAQ (reference sequence). The V end was cut by 7 bases, the J end by 0 bases, with 15 bases between. The CDR3 loop spans 15 amino acids.

This CDR3 is CAWNHNSYEQYF. In DNA form, the CDR3 reads TGTGCCTGGAACCATAATTCCTACGAGCAGTACTTC. The chain combines TRBV30 with TRBJ2-7; D not resolved. V shed 4 bases and J shed 1 base, with 8 bases lying between them. The germline gives CDR1 GTSNPN, CDR2 SVGIG (reference sequence). The CDR3 contains 12 residues.

The J gene is TRBJ1-4, the V gene TRBV24-1; TRBD1 might be the D (5 bases). The V gene's germline CDR1 is KGHDR and CDR2 SFDVKD. The CDR3 totals 14 residues. The ends were cut back, 2 bases at V and 8 bases at J, with 11 bases in the middle. In DNA, the CDR3 is TGTGCCACCAGTGATTCAGGGTACGACGAAAAACTGTTTTTT. Translated, it gives CATSDSGYDEKLFF.

This chain links TRBV5-4 with TRBJ2-5; D might be TRBD2 (5 bases). The V gene's germline CDR1 is SGHNT and CDR2 YYREEE (reference sequence). CDR3 length: 16 amino acids. Trimming pared 1 base from V and 3 bases from J, leaving 16 bases between. CDR3: CASSLKTARREETQYF. Here the CDR3 DNA reads TGTGCCAGCAGCTTGAAAACTGCCCGGCGGGAAGAGACCCAGTACTTC. The whole variable domain, remainder taken from reference TRBV5-4 and TRBJ2-5, is ETGVTQSPTHLIKTRGQQVTLRCSSQSGHNTVSWYQQALGQGPQFIFQYYREEENGRGNFPPRFSGLQFPNYSSELNVNALELDDSALYLCASSLKTARREETQYFGPGTRLLVL.

The chain combines TRBV19 with TRBJ2-7, with TRBD1 identical over 9 bases. Germline trimming cut 5 bases from V and 6 bases from J; bases unmatched to any gene: 14. This CDR3 has 16 residues. The germline V gene encodes CDR1 LNHDA and CDR2 SQIVND (reference sequence). The CDR3 sequence: CASSHLRGQGLSEQYF. The CDR3, as DNA: TGTGCCAGTAGTCACCTCCGGGGACAGGGATTAAGCGAGCAGTACTTC.

The chain joins TRBV30 to TRBJ2-7, with D unclear. The V end lost 1 base, the J end lost 6 bases, and 10 bases lay between the germline ends. The CDR3 is 12 amino acids. The germline CDR1 and CDR2 sequences are GTSNPN and SVGIG (reference sequence). The CDR3 region has the DNA TGTGCCTGGAGTGACGGAACTGTCGAGCAGTACTTC. It codes for CAWSDGTVEQYF. The full variable domain, in which reference TRBV30 and TRBJ2-7 provide the parts outside the CDR3, is SQTIHQWPATLVQPVGSPLSLECTVEGTSNPNLYWYRQAAGRGLQLLFYSVGIGQISSEVPQNLSASRPQDRQFILSSKKLLLSDSGFYLCAWSDGTVEQYFGPGTRLTVT.

V usage is TRBV28 and J usage is TRBJ1-1, with TRBD1 identical over 9 bases. Per germline, CDR1 MDHEN and CDR2 SYDVKM. The CDR3 runs to 13 residues. Trimming removed 4 bases from V and 7 bases from J; junction bases left unmatched: 4. CDR3 protein: CASSSGQGLEAFF. As DNA, the CDR3 is TGTGCCAGCAGTTCAGGACAGGGGCTTGAAGCTTTCTTT.

This clone was observed a single time. This chain uses TRBV11-3 with TRBJ2-1; 9 bases are a match to TRBD2. This CDR3 is built from 17 residues. The J segment lost 4 bases and the V segment lost 4 bases, leaving 11 bases of the junction unmatched. CDR1 is SGHNT, CDR2 YENEEA, per germline. This CDR3 reads CASSWSRASGAYNEQFF. The CDR3 DNA reads TGTGCCAGCAGCTGGAGCCGCGCTAGCGGGGCATACAATGAGCAGTTCTTC.

The rearrangement uses TRBV18 and TRBJ2-1; 9 bases map to TRBD2. Germline CDR1 reads KGHSH; CDR2 reads LQKENI. The CDR3 spans 14 residues. Trimming removed 6 bases from V and 6 bases from J; junction bases left unmatched: 6. CDR3 in amino acids: CASSKSAGGNEQFF. CDR3 coding DNA: TGTGCCAGCTCTAAGTCAGCGGGGGGCAATGAGCAGTTCTTC.

This chain uses TRBV19 with TRBJ2-1; 9 bases are shared with TRBD2. With V trimmed by 6 bases and J by 6 bases, 6 bases remained unmatched. The CDR3 consists of 14 residues. Looked up from germline, CDR1 is LNHDA and CDR2 is SQIVND (reference sequence). The CDR3 here is CASRALTSGNEQFF. For the CDR3, the DNA is TGTGCCAGTAGGGCTCTGACTAGCGGCAATGAGCAGTTCTTC.

V is TRBV19 and J is TRBJ1-3, with D hard to call. V was cut by 7 bases and J by 0 bases, with 10 bases left in between. Germline CDR1 is LNHDA and CDR2 is SQIVND (reference sequence). The CDR3 is 14 residues long. This CDR3 reads CASIQPNSGNTIYF. CDR3 nucleotides: TGTGCCAGTATTCAGCCAAACTCTGGAAACACCATATATTTT.

This sequence joins TRBV27 and TRBJ1-6; tentatively, D is TRBD1 (6 bases). Trimming removed 6 bases at V and 4 bases at J, with 19 bases between. Germline V gene data show CDR1 as MNHEY and CDR2 as SMNVEV (reference sequence). This CDR3 has 17 amino acids. The CDR3 DNA reads TGTGCCAGCAGATTAGAGGGGCACAGGGCATATAATTCACCCCTCCACTTT. Translated: CASRLEGHRAYNSPLHF.

J is TRBJ2-7 and V is TRBV7-3, with D perhaps TRBD1 or TRBD2 (5 bases each). Trimming pared 1 base from V and 0 bases from J, leaving 16 bases between. Germline values: CDR1 SGHTA, CDR2 FQGTGA. This CDR3 spans 17 amino acids. The CDR3 loop is CASSLNPFQGRSYEQYF. DNA for the CDR3: TGTGCCAGCAGCTTAAACCCCTTCCAGGGACGCTCCTACGAGCAGTACTTC.

The chain couples TRBV21-1 to TRBJ1-5; the table's D gene call, TRBD1, was not cross checked with the DNA. TRBV21-1 is given as a pseudogene. The CDR3 covers 17 residues. CDR3 amino acids: CASSKKAPDRHNQPQHF. In DNA form, the CDR3 reads TGTGCCAGCAGTAAAAAAGCCCCGGACAGGCACAATCAGCCCCAGCATTTT.

The chain is built from TRBV5-1 and TRBJ2-6; possibly TRBD1 or TRBD2 for D (7 bases each). Germline V gene lookup returns CDR1 SGHRS and CDR2 YFSETQ. This CDR3 spans 19 amino acids. Trimming shortened V by 4 bases and J by 5 bases, and 25 bases separated the two germline ends. The CDR3 DNA is TGCGCCAGCAGCCCGGAACAGGGGACGCGCGGGACTAGGGCCAACGTCCTGACTTTC. Protein product: CASSPEQGTRGTRANVLTF.

The chain employs TRBV5-1 and TRBJ2-4; TRBD1 agrees at 8 bases. The germline CDR1 and CDR2 sequences are SGHRS and YFSETQ. The ends lost 4 bases at V and 6 bases at J; junction bases unmatched: 9. CDR3 length: 15 amino acids. CDR3 amino acids: CASSGARGQGNIQYF. CDR3 nucleotide sequence: TGCGCCAGCAGCGGGGCCAGGGGGCAAGGAAACATTCAGTACTTC.

This rearrangement joins TRBV7-3 to TRBJ2-1; TRBD2 matches at 12 bases. The CDR3 consists of 15 residues. Per germline, CDR1 SGHTA and CDR2 FQGTGA. Trimming at V came to 1 base and at J to 6 bases, leaving 1 base not matched to a gene. Here the CDR3 DNA reads TGTGCCAGCAGCTTAAGGACTAGCGGGGTCAATGAGCAGTTCTTC. It specifies CASSLRTSGVNEQFF.